The clone carrying this T cell receptor (beta chain) was observed a single time. How the authors handled the data: How many nucleated cells were present was estimated from reference gene primer amplification. Using immunoSEQ multiplex PCR, the repertoire was profiled, and TCRdb retains in-frame clones only, with some absent. The V and J calls and the clone size are those of that table, but D and trimming were determined from the DNA. Among a few hundred thousand clones listed, 70% to 90% were seen once. The data were obtained in a study of blood T cell repertoires in COVID-19. Study background: The study drew acute and convalescent COVID-19 samples from the United States, Italy and Spain. Sources were T cells, B-cell-depleted T cells, or PBMCs; the material itself was cDNA or gDNA.

CDR1 and CDR2 from the germline V gene are SGHNT and YYREEE (reference sequence). The CDR3 spans 13 residues. V lost 4 bases and J lost 0, with 7 bases in between. Cohort allocation depended upon clinical history that participants reported. The rearrangement links TRBV5-4 to TRBJ1-1; D is unclear. Sequencing was performed on PBMCs or T cells enriched from blood (not recorded which). This sequence originates from a woman younger than 45 who had recovered from COVID-19. As DNA, the CDR3 is TGTGCCAGCAGCGAGGTTATGAACACTGAAGCTTTCTTT. Translated, it gives CASSEVMNTEAFF.